Presented here are 21 T cell receptor beta chains from one specimen sequenced in a study of blood T cell repertoires in COVID-19. The repertoire was sequenced with immunoSEQ multiplex PCR; TCRdb's copy has only in-frame clones and lacks some. Here the sample spans 150,000 or so clones, roughly 69% being singletons. Specimen: peripheral blood. Receptor source: a woman in her sixties or seventies with acute or convalescent COVID-19.

This clone was seen more than once but under ten times. V usage is TRBV7-2 and J usage is TRBJ2-7; 7 nucleotides line up with TRBD1. J lost 0 bases, V lost 3 bases, and 2 bases had no gene match. CDR3 length: 14 amino acids. Germline V CDR1 and CDR2: SGHTA, FQGNSA. The CDR3 loop reads CASSFRDSSYEQYF. In DNA, the CDR3 is TGTGCCAGCAGCTTCCGGGACAGCTCCTACGAGCAGTACTTC.

This chain uses TRBV21-1 with TRBJ1-6. TRBV21-1 is a known pseudogene. The CDR3 covers 16 residues. The CDR3 DNA follows: TGTGCCAGCAGCAAACGGACTAACGGTTATAATTCACCCCTCCACTTT. Translation gives CASSKRTNGYNSPLHF.

The chain couples TRBV6-2 or TRBV6-3 to TRBJ1-5, with D perhaps matching TRBD1 (6 bases). The CDR3 has 17 amino acids. V lost 3 bases and J 5 bases, leaving 20 bases between the germline ends. CDR1 is MNHEY, CDR2 SVGEGT, per germline. This CDR3 is CASSYSRGGGADQPQHF. CDR3 DNA sequence: TGTGCCAGCAGTTATAGCCGAGGGGGGGGCGCGGATCAGCCCCAGCATTTT.

In this sample, this clone turned up a few times. The chain recombines TRBV10-3 with TRBJ2-2, with 8 bases fitting TRBD1. The CDR3 is 16 amino acids. CDR1 and CDR2 (germline): ENHRY, SYGVKD. The junction had 4 bases not matched to a gene; V was cut back by 4 bases and J by 0 bases. The CDR3, as DNA: TGTGCCATCAGTGTCTTGGGACAGGCGAACACCGGGGAGCTGTTTTTT. Its translation: CAISVLGQANTGELFF.

This clone occurred a few times. The chain has TRBV16 and TRBJ1-5, with D possibly matching TRBD1 (6 bases). V was clipped by 4 bases and J by 9 bases, with 16 bases between them. This CDR3 is 14 amino acids long. From germline, CDR1 is KGHSY and CDR2 FQNENV. CDR3 residues: CASSPPGGPPPQHF. The CDR3 region has the DNA TGTGCCAGCAGCCCCCCGGGGGGGCCGCCGCCCCAGCATTTT.

This clone was seen a handful of times. The rearrangement joins TRBV3-1 (or the pseudogene TRBV3-2) to TRBJ2-7, with D possibly TRBD2 on 6 matching bases. The CDR3 has 14 residues. Germline V CDR1 and CDR2: LGHDT, YNNKEL (reference sequence). V dropped 1 base and J dropped 4 bases, with 11 bases sitting between them. Here the CDR3 reads CASSQGDWTYEQYF. The CDR3 DNA reads TGTGCCAGCAGCCAAGGGGACTGGACTTACGAGCAGTACTTC.

This clone was detected only a few times. This chain connects TRBV18 to TRBJ1-2; D is perhaps TRBD1 (5 bases). In germline, CDR1 is KGHSH, CDR2 LQKENI. Trimming took off 4 bases at V and 8 bases at J, with 8 bases between the two ends. The CDR3 totals 11 residues. The CDR3 protein is CASSRRGGYTF. The DNA of the CDR3 is TGTGCCAGCTCACGGAGGGGCGGCTACACCTTC.

This chain connects TRBV4-3 to TRBJ2-4; 7 bases line up with TRBD2. The ends lost 0 bases at V and 1 base at J; junction bases unmatched: 3. Per the germline V gene, CDR1 is LGHNA and CDR2 is YSLEER. This CDR3 region has 16 residues. The DNA for the CDR3 is TGCGCCAGCAGCCAAGATTGGCGGGGGGCCAAAAACATTCAGTACTTC. This translates into CASSQDWRGAKNIQYF.

The chain uses TRBV28 and TRBJ1-4; 12 bases match TRBD1. The trim removed 1 base at V and 3 bases at J, leaving 6 bases unmatched. The CDR3 is 18 amino acids. Germline CDR1 reads MDHEN; CDR2 reads SYDVKM. The CDR3 spells CASSLFGTGGLANEKLFF. Written as DNA, the CDR3 is TGTGCCAGCAGTTTATTCGGGACAGGGGGCTTGGCTAATGAAAAACTGTTTTTT.

The chain is built from TRBV29-1 and TRBJ2-3; 11 nucleotides agree with TRBD2. The J segment lost 5 bases and the V segment lost 5 bases, leaving 6 bases of the junction unmatched. Germline V gene lookup returns CDR1 SQVTM and CDR2 ANQGSEA. CDR3 length: 14 residues. CDR3 region: CSVYSGRAIDTQYF. The CDR3 DNA follows: TGCAGCGTTTATAGCGGGAGGGCCATAGATACGCAGTATTTT.

This rearrangement joins TRBV19 to TRBJ1-2; D gene ambiguous. The CDR3 consists of 13 residues. The V gene lost 3 bases and the J gene lost 3 bases, with 8 bases spanning the gap. Germline V lookup: CDR1 LNHDA, CDR2 SQIVND (reference sequence). CDR3 DNA sequence: TGTGCCAGTAGTATTACTCAAGACTATGGCTACACCTTC. Its protein product is CASSITQDYGYTF.

This clone was counted between two and nine times. The V and J genes are TRBV19 and TRBJ2-2; 10 bases map to TRBD2. This CDR3 spans 20 amino acids. The V gene's germline CDR1 is LNHDA and CDR2 SQIVND (reference sequence). The trim removed 3 bases at V and 3 bases at J, leaving 16 bases unmatched. CDR3 sequence (DNA): TGTGCCAGTAGTATCCCCCCCACCTTAAAGCGGGAGGGAGACACCGGGGAGCTGTTTTTT. This gives the protein CASSIPPTLKREGDTGELFF.

The chain combines TRBV5-1 with TRBJ2-6, with 7 bases matching TRBD1. With 7 bases clipped from V and 2 bases from J, the junction kept 6 bases outside the gene matches. CDR3 length: 15 amino acids. Germline lookup yields CDR1 SGHRS and CDR2 YFSETQ. The CDR3 nucleotides are TGCGCCAGCGGAGTAGGGGGCGCTGGGGCCAACGTCCTGACTTTC. This translates into CASGVGGAGANVLTF.

The chain employs TRBV10-3 and TRBJ2-1; 12 bases fit TRBD2. The CDR3 consists of 19 residues. Trimming removed 3 bases from V and 0 bases from J; junction bases left unmatched: 9. Germline lookup yields CDR1 ENHRY and CDR2 SYGVKD. CDR3 in amino acids: CAISDIRLAGASSYNEQFF. In nucleotides, the CDR3 is TGTGCCATCAGTGACATAAGACTAGCGGGAGCCAGCTCCTACAATGAGCAGTTCTTC.

V is TRBV28 and J is TRBJ2-1, with 11 bases aligning to TRBD2. The CDR3 consists of 15 residues. Losses at the gene ends were 8 bases for V and 8 bases for J; bases not matched to a gene: 11. Germline CDR1 and CDR2: MDHEN and SYDVKM. This chain's CDR3 is CASFTSGRMFDEQFF. The CDR3 DNA follows: TGTGCCAGCTTTACTAGCGGGAGAATGTTCGATGAGCAGTTCTTC.

The CDR3 loop reads CASSYQGRTGELFF. CDR3 nucleotide sequence: TGCGCCAGCAGCTACCAGGGTCGCACCGGGGAGCTGTTTTTT. The chain is built from TRBV5-1 and TRBJ2-2, with a possible D match to TRBD1 (5 bases). Trimming stripped 3 bases from V and 4 bases from J, with 10 bases between. Per germline, CDR1 SGHRS and CDR2 YFSETQ. This CDR3 has 14 amino acids.

The V gene is TRBV27, the J gene TRBJ2-3; D is uncertain. CDR1 is MNHEY and CDR2 is SMNVEV in the germline V gene (reference sequence). V lost 2 bases and J lost 2, with 8 bases in between. This CDR3 spans 14 amino acids. The CDR3 nucleotides are TGTGCCAGCAGTTTAGGTAGCCCCACAGATACGCAGTATTTT. It encodes CASSLGSPTDTQYF.

The chain employs TRBV27 and TRBJ2-7, with D unclear. The CDR3 extends over 12 amino acids. Germline lookup yields CDR1 MNHEY and CDR2 SMNVEV (reference sequence). Trimming stripped 9 bases from V and 1 base from J, with 10 bases between. CDR3 nucleotide sequence: TGTGCCAGTGGTGCAGGATCCTACGAGCAGTACTTC. This sequence encodes CASGAGSYEQYF.

The chain couples TRBV28 to TRBJ1-2; 8 bases line up with TRBD1. V shed 4 bases and J 0 bases; nucleotides not matched to a gene: 4. This CDR3 has 15 residues. Germline-derived CDR1 and CDR2 are MDHEN and SYDVKM. The chain's CDR3 is CASSSDRGPNYGYTF. The CDR3 DNA sequence: TGTGCCAGCAGTTCTGACAGGGGACCTAACTATGGCTACACCTTC.

By share of the sample, this clone is medium-sized. The CDR3 bases are TGCGCCAGCAGCCAAGGGACACGACATTCTAATGAAAAACTGTTTTTT. This gives the protein CASSQGTRHSNEKLFF. The chain uses TRBV5-1 and TRBJ1-4; D is perhaps TRBD1 (6 bases). The CDR3 spans 16 residues. Germline V gives CDR1 SGHRS, CDR2 YFSETQ. The V and J ends lost 4 bases and 3 bases respectively, with 16 bases between them. Full variable domain (rest looked up from reference TRBV5-1 and TRBJ1-4): KAGVTQTPRYLIKTRGQQVTLSCSPISGHRSVSWYQQTPGQGLQFLFEYFSETQRNKGNFPGRFSGRQFSNSRSEMNVSTLELGDSALYLCASSQGTRHSNEKLFFGSGTQLSVL.

The chain links TRBV9 to TRBJ2-2; TRBD2 matches 15 bases. Looked up from germline, CDR1 is SGDLS and CDR2 is YYNGEE. V was clipped by 0 bases and J by 7 bases; unmatched bases: 10. CDR3 length: 19 residues. The CDR3 here is CASSVAVGLAGGEVGELFF. The DNA for the CDR3 is TGTGCCAGCAGCGTAGCAGTGGGACTAGCGGGAGGAGAAGTCGGGGAGCTGTTTTTT.